These 31 T cell receptor beta chains originate from one sample sequenced in a study of blood T cell repertoires in COVID-19. The assay was immunoSEQ multiplex PCR, and TCRdb's table has in-frame clones only and misses some. In the table there are 150,000 to 200,000 clones, over 80% of which are singletons. Sequencing was carried out using PBMCs or T cells enriched from blood (not recorded which). These receptors originate from a man in his 70s who had been exposed to COVID-19.

This clone showed up just once. V gene TRBV7-2 combines with J gene TRBJ2-7, with 8 nucleotides matching TRBD2. Germline V CDR1 and CDR2: SGHTA, FQGNSA. With 4 bases clipped from V and 4 bases from J, the junction kept 6 bases outside the gene matches. This CDR3 is built from 14 residues. The CDR3 DNA is TGTGCCAGCAGCTCCAGCGGGGGACCGTACGAGCAGTACTTC. Residues: CASSSSGGPYEQYF.

The genes are TRBV19 and TRBJ2-2; possibly TRBD2 for D (7 bases). The germline gives CDR1 LNHDA, CDR2 SQIVND (reference sequence). The CDR3 contains 15 residues. V was shortened by 4 bases and J by 2 bases, with 11 bases between the two germline ends. This chain's CDR3 is CASSTAGANTGELFF. In DNA form, the CDR3 reads TGTGCCAGTAGTACTGCGGGGGCCAACACCGGGGAGCTGTTTTTT.

The chain links TRBV7-9 to TRBJ1-1; D might be TRBD1 (5 bases). The germline V and J ends were trimmed by 2 bases and 4 bases, with 14 bases remaining between them. CDR1 is SEHNR, CDR2 FQNEAQ, per germline (reference sequence). The length of the CDR3 is 15 residues. CDR3 sequence (DNA): TGTGCCAGCAGCTTAATCCAGGGTAGGGGCACTGAAGCTTTCTTT. This translates into CASSLIQGRGTEAFF. Combining the CDR3 with reference TRBV7-9 and TRBJ1-1 gives the whole variable domain DTGVSQNPRHKITKRGQNVTFRCDPISEHNRLYWYRQTLGQGPEFLTYFQNEAQLEKSRLLSDRFSAERPKGSFSTLEIQRTEQGDSAMYLCASSLIQGRGTEAFFGQGTRLTVV.

The chain couples TRBV2 to TRBJ2-3, with 9 bases that match TRBD2. Per the germline V gene, CDR1 is SNHLY and CDR2 is FYNNEI. The CDR3 totals 17 residues. V was clipped by 5 bases and J by 5 bases; unmatched bases: 14. CDR3 residues: CASSPPRVAGEEDTQYF. In DNA form, the CDR3 reads TGTGCCAGCAGTCCCCCGCGCGTAGCGGGAGAGGAAGATACGCAGTATTTT.

This clone was recorded a few times. The CDR3 bases are TGTGCCAGCAGTTTAAGGGACAGTGTGAATCAGCCCCAGCATTTT. It translates to CASSLRDSVNQPQHF. The chain links TRBV28 to TRBJ1-5, with TRBD1 matching 7 bases. Per germline, CDR1 MDHEN and CDR2 SYDVKM. V gave up 2 bases and J gave up 4 bases; unmatched junction bases: 5. The CDR3 contains 15 residues.

V gene TRBV30 combines with J gene TRBJ1-6, with D perhaps matching TRBD1 (5 bases). V gave up 3 bases and J gave up 5 bases, with 23 bases separating them. The CDR3 loop spans 18 amino acids. Germline CDR1 GTSNPN, CDR2 SVGIG (reference sequence). The CDR3: CAWSRPLQALANNSPLHF. DNA of the CDR3: TGTGCCTGGAGCCGACCCTTACAGGCCCTCGCAAATAATTCACCCCTCCACTTT.

The CDR3 is CASSQDGGTGSYNEQFF. The DNA for the CDR3 is TGCGCCAGCAGCCAAGACGGAGGGACAGGGTCCTACAATGAGCAGTTCTTC. V gene TRBV4-1 combines with J gene TRBJ2-1; 9 nucleotides match TRBD1. Trimming cost V 0 bases and J 1 base; bases outside gene matches: 4. The CDR3 runs to 17 residues. Germline V CDR1 and CDR2: MGHRA, YSYEKL.

V usage is TRBV2 and J usage is TRBJ2-5, with a weak D call TRBD2 (5 bases). The CDR3 is 14 amino acids. Trimming stripped 6 bases from V and 4 bases from J, with 15 bases between. CDR1 and CDR2 from the germline V gene are SNHLY and FYNNEI. CDR3 sequence: CASRERRSGETQYF. CDR3 bases: TGTGCCAGCAGGGAGCGGCGGTCAGGAGAGACCCAGTACTTC.

The chain couples TRBV4-3 to TRBJ2-3; 12 bases are shared with TRBD2. CDR1 and CDR2 from the germline V gene are LGHNA and YSLEER. The CDR3 loop spans 18 amino acids. Losses at the gene ends were 0 bases for V and 0 bases for J; bases not matched to a gene: 4. The CDR3 here is CASSQDRTSGTSTDTQYF. CDR3 in DNA: TGCGCCAGCAGCCAAGATCGGACTAGCGGGACTAGCACAGATACGCAGTATTTT.

V gene TRBV5-4 combines with J gene TRBJ1-2; unclear D gene. CDR1 is SGHNT and CDR2 is YYREEE in the germline V gene (reference sequence). This CDR3 has 15 residues. V was trimmed by 2 bases and J by 4 bases, leaving 15 bases between them. The CDR3 nucleotides read TGTGCCAGCAGCTTTTTGGCACCCAGCGGCTATGGCTACACCTTC. Residues: CASSFLAPSGYGYTF.

The chain has TRBV15 and TRBJ2-6; D is unresolved. The germline V gene encodes CDR1 LNHNV and CDR2 YYDKDF (reference sequence). Trimming took 2 bases from V and 0 from J, leaving 8 bases between them. The CDR3 runs 16 residues. CDR3 in DNA: TGTGCCACCAGCAGATCGAACAGCTCTGGGGCCAACGTCCTGACTTTC. This sequence encodes CATSRSNSSGANVLTF.

V gene TRBV6-6 combines with J gene TRBJ2-5; 9 nucleotides match TRBD2. The V and J ends lost 6 bases and 6 bases, in that order; junction bases with no gene match: 14. CDR3 length: 16 residues. CDR1 and CDR2 from the germline V gene are MNHNY and SVGAGI (reference sequence). The CDR3 DNA is TGTGCCAGCAGCCAAGACGGGGCGGGAGGGGGGAAGACCCAGTACTTC. Translating gives CASSQDGAGGGKTQYF.

The gene calls are TRBV7-9 and TRBJ2-3, with TRBD2 identical over 8 bases. Germline CDR1 reads SEHNR; CDR2 reads FQNEAQ (reference sequence). There are 14 residues in the CDR3. J gave up 3 bases and V 5 bases, and 4 bases lay outside the gene matches. The CDR3 region is CASSAVAGTDTQYF. CDR3 in DNA: TGTGCCAGCAGCGCCGTAGCGGGGACAGATACGCAGTATTTT.

In its sample, this clone was seen once. V is TRBV7-9 and J is TRBJ1-4; no clear D. Trimming took off 4 bases at V and 3 bases at J, with 6 bases between the two ends. Germline CDR1 SEHNR, CDR2 FQNEAQ (reference sequence). The CDR3 totals 13 residues. This CDR3 is CASSSRSNEKLFF. In DNA, the CDR3 is TGTGCCAGCAGCTCCAGGTCTAATGAAAAACTGTTTTTT.

The V call is TRBV7-2, the J call TRBJ1-2; 10 bases line up with TRBD1. This CDR3 has 12 residues. Trimming cost V 5 bases and J 12 bases; bases outside gene matches: 6. CDR1 and CDR2 from the germline V gene are SGHTA and FQGNSA. DNA of the CDR3: TGTGCCAGCAGCCTGGGACAGGGGATAAACACCTTC. This codes for CASSLGQGINTF.

This clone appeared a single time. At one end the junction does not follow the germline gene, possibly because of a read error. J is TRBJ1-2 and V is TRBV19; TRBD1 might be the D (5 bases). CDR3 length: 16 residues. Germline-derived CDR1 and CDR2 are LNHDA and SQIVND (reference sequence). Here the CDR3 reads CASTIRGNGGDYGYTF. In DNA form, the CDR3 reads TGTGCCAGTACTATAAGGGGAAACGGGGGTGACTATGGCTACACCTTC.

V usage is TRBV4-3 and J usage is TRBJ2-3; D is possibly TRBD2 (6 bases). Per germline, CDR1 LGHNA and CDR2 YSLEER. The CDR3 runs 15 residues. Trimming shortened V by 0 bases and J by 2 bases, and 9 bases separated the two germline ends. The CDR3 region is CASSQDRGYTDTQYF. For the CDR3, the DNA is TGCGCCAGCAGCCAAGATCGGGGGTACACAGATACGCAGTATTTT.

The chain links TRBV5-1 to TRBJ1-2; D ambiguous. Germline V gene lookup returns CDR1 SGHRS and CDR2 YFSETQ. The CDR3 contains 14 residues. The V end was cut by 5 bases, the J end by 6 bases, with 17 bases between. The CDR3 loop reads CASSPVEGVDGYTF. The CDR3 bases are TGCGCCAGCAGTCCGGTGGAGGGAGTCGATGGCTACACCTTC.

The chain combines TRBV4-1 with TRBJ1-5, with D hard to call. Trimming left V 0 bases short and J 1 base short, with 10 bases between. The CDR3 is 16 residues long. Germline loops: CDR1 MGHRA, CDR2 YSYEKL. The CDR3 reads CASSQEEEGSNQPQHF. The CDR3 bases are TGCGCCAGCAGCCAAGAGGAGGAAGGGAGCAATCAGCCCCAGCATTTT.

The rearrangement joins TRBV18 to TRBJ1-5; tentatively, D is TRBD1 (6 bases). Deletions cut 4 bases from V and 7 bases from J, with 11 bases between. The CDR3 totals 13 residues. Germline V gives CDR1 KGHSH, CDR2 LQKENI. The CDR3 nucleotides are TGTGCCAGCTCACTACAGGGAAGCCAGCCCCAGCATTTT. Amino acid sequence: CASSLQGSQPQHF.

The V call is TRBV5-4, the J call TRBJ1-2; D is unclear. This CDR3 has 14 amino acids. CDR1 is SGHNT and CDR2 is YYREEE in the germline V gene (reference sequence). V gave up 0 bases and J gave up 4 bases, with 10 bases separating them. This CDR3 reads CASSLGQDGYGYTF. The CDR3 DNA is TGTGCCAGCAGCTTGGGGCAGGATGGCTATGGCTACACCTTC.

The chain recombines TRBV11-2 with TRBJ2-5; TRBD1 agrees at 8 bases. Germline V gives CDR1 SGHAT, CDR2 FQNNGV. Trimming took 3 bases from V and 4 from J; bases not matched to a gene: 1. The CDR3 runs to 13 residues. The CDR3 coding sequence is TGTGCCAGCAGCTTCGACAGGGGAGAGACCCAGTACTTC. This translates into CASSFDRGETQYF.

This chain joins TRBV5-4 and TRBJ2-5; TRBD2 might be the D (6 bases). This CDR3 has 13 amino acids. Trimming removed 5 bases from V and 9 bases from J, with 17 bases in between. Per the germline V gene, CDR1 is SGHNT and CDR2 is YYREEE (reference sequence). In DNA form, the CDR3 reads TGTGCCAGCAGGGAGGGGCAGTCCATGGCCCAGTACTTC. It specifies CASREGQSMAQYF.

A note on this clone: A read error may account for a junction end that differs from germline. The chain employs TRBV19 and TRBJ2-7; TRBD1 is a possible D gene (6 bases). This CDR3 is built from 14 residues. Per germline, CDR1 LNHDA and CDR2 SQIVND (reference sequence). The CDR3 bases are TGTGCGAGTAAGTGGGACACGGGCTCCTACGAGCAGTACTTC. This sequence encodes CASKWDTGSYEQYF.

V usage is TRBV2 and J usage is TRBJ2-5; tentatively, D is TRBD2 (6 bases). V lost 8 bases, J lost 7 bases, and 14 bases lay in between. The V gene's germline CDR1 is SNHLY and CDR2 FYNNEI. CDR3 length: 12 residues. Here the CDR3 reads CASGLFILTQYF. The CDR3 nucleotides are TGTGCCAGCGGACTATTCATTCTGACCCAGTACTTC.

The V call is TRBV5-6, the J call TRBJ1-2; possible D gene TRBD1, 5 bases. This CDR3 has 12 residues. Per germline, CDR1 SGHDT and CDR2 YYEEEE. The ends were cut back, 3 bases at V and 8 bases at J, with 11 bases in the middle. The CDR3 loop reads CASSYQGPGYTF. In DNA, the CDR3 is TGTGCCAGCAGCTACCAGGGTCCAGGCTACACCTTC.

The V and J genes are TRBV7-8 and TRBJ1-2, with 8 nucleotides matching TRBD1. CDR3 length equals 16 residues. Unmatched junction bases numbered 10, after V lost 1 base and J lost 6 bases. Germline-derived CDR1 and CDR2 are SGHVS and FQNEAQ. The CDR3 loop is CASSLETGVIRNGYTF. In DNA form, the CDR3 reads TGTGCCAGCAGCTTAGAGACAGGGGTTATCCGGAATGGCTACACCTTC.

The chain is built from TRBV19 and TRBJ1-1, with D perhaps matching TRBD1 (6 bases). The CDR3 covers 15 residues. Germline lookup yields CDR1 LNHDA and CDR2 SQIVND (reference sequence). Trimming left V 8 bases short and J 4 bases short, with 20 bases between. The CDR3 region is CASQRGPQGITEAFF. The CDR3 DNA reads as TGTGCCAGTCAAAGGGGACCTCAGGGGATCACTGAAGCTTTCTTT. The whole variable domain, filled in from reference TRBV19 and TRBJ1-1, reads DGGITQSPKYLFRKEGQNVTLSCEQNLNHDAMYWYRQDPGQGLRLIYYSQIVNDFQKGDIAEGYSVSREKKESFPLTVTSAQKNPTAFYLCASQRGPQGITEAFFGQGTRLTVV.

The chain couples TRBV2 to TRBJ1-5; TRBD1 agrees at 7 bases. Germline trimming cut 6 bases from V and 4 bases from J; bases unmatched to any gene: 9. Germline CDR1 reads SNHLY; CDR2 reads FYNNEI. The CDR3 is 15 amino acids. The CDR3 protein is CASRSQTGVNQPQHF. Here the CDR3 DNA reads TGTGCCAGCAGATCCCAAACAGGGGTGAATCAGCCCCAGCATTTT.

The gene calls are TRBV18 and TRBJ2-1; the match to TRBD2 covers 11 bases. Germline V gene data show CDR1 as KGHSH and CDR2 as LQKENI. Trimming took 2 bases from V and 4 from J; bases not matched to a gene: 7. The CDR3 consists of 17 residues. The CDR3 DNA sequence: TGTGCCAGCTCACCAGGCTATGGGACTAGCGGTTACAATGAGCAGTTCTTC. As protein: CASSPGYGTSGYNEQFF. The full variable domain, its missing parts supplied by reference TRBV18 and TRBJ2-1, is NAGVMQNPRHLVRRRGQEARLRCSPMKGHSHVYWYRQLPEEGLKFMVYLQKENIIDESGMPKERFSAEFPKEGPSILRIQQVVRGDSAAYFCASSPGYGTSGYNEQFFGPGTRLTVL.

A single count supports this clone. This chain joins TRBV7-8 and TRBJ2-7; 8 bases map to TRBD2. The length of the CDR3 is 17 residues. Germline V CDR1 and CDR2: SGHVS, FQNEAQ. V shed 5 bases, J shed 0 bases, and the junction held 12 bases outside the gene matches. CDR3 in DNA: TGTGCCAGCAGCCCAGGATTGGGGAGCGGGGGCTCCTACGAGCAGTACTTC. Translated: CASSPGLGSGGSYEQYF.